The 29 T cell receptor beta chains presented below share a single source sample, sequenced in a study of blood T cells in healthy people across ages. The second PCR ran about 7 to 12 cycles with a sample-barcoded 5' primer and J-beta primers. TCRdb independently ran MiXCR on the 5' RACE reads; one entry per CDR3 protein. The profile covers around 870,000 distinct CDR3 sequences, with about 30% appearing a single time and approximately 15% taken by the ten largest. Material: blood. The receptors come from a woman older than 75 in good health.

This clonotype showed up many times. This chain links TRBV12-3 or TRBV12-4 with TRBJ2-1, with D maybe TRBD1 (7 bases). This CDR3 has 15 amino acids. The V end was cut by 6 bases, the J end by 8 bases, with 20 bases between. The CDR3 reads CASSLRQGGSDEQFF. As DNA, the CDR3 is TGTGCCAGCAGCTTAAGGCAGGGGGGTAGCGATGAGCAGTTCTTC.

The CDR3 DNA reads TGTGCCAGCTCCGCGACTTACAGGCGGGGGGCCACGTACTTC. It yields the protein CASSATYRRGATYF. The V gene is TRBV18, the J gene TRBJ2-5; 8 bases line up with TRBD2. V was pared by 6 bases and J by 13 bases, with 16 bases of the junction left unmatched. This CDR3 contains 14 residues. The V gene's germline CDR1 is KGHSH and CDR2 LQKENI.

Remarks on this clonotype: This may come from a read error, since a much larger clone is one base off. This rearrangement joins TRBV7-2 to TRBJ1-1; the D is unclear. This CDR3 has 12 amino acids. Germline CDR1 SGHTA, CDR2 FQGNSA. Trimming took off 5 bases at V and 4 bases at J, with 8 bases between the two ends. The CDR3 spells CASSPKGTEAFF. The CDR3 DNA sequence: TGTGCCAGCAGCCCCAAGGGCACTGAAGCTTTCTTT. Variable domain in full (rest from reference TRBV7-2 and TRBJ1-1): GAGVSQSPSNKVTEKGKDVELRCDPISGHTALYWYRQSLGQGLEFLIYFQGNSAPDKSGLPSDRFSAERTGGSVSTLTIQRTQQEDSAVYLCASSPKGTEAFFGQGTRLTVV.

This clonotype was found a few times. This rearrangement joins TRBV11-3 to TRBJ2-3, with 14 nucleotides matching TRBD2. The V segment lost 1 base and the J segment 4 bases; nucleotides outside the gene matches: 4. CDR1 is SGHNT and CDR2 is YENEEA in the germline V gene. The CDR3 is 17 amino acids. Here the CDR3 reads CASSLGLAGGTPDTQYF. The DNA of the CDR3 is TGTGCCAGCAGCTTAGGACTAGCGGGGGGGACCCCAGATACGCAGTATTTT.

This clonotype showed up many times. The V gene is TRBV4-3, the J gene TRBJ2-1; 11 positions agree with TRBD1. CDR3 length: 15 residues. V lost 3 bases to trimming and J lost 9 bases; unmatched junction nucleotides: 7. CDR1 and CDR2 from the germline V gene are LGHNA and YSLEER. The CDR3 protein is CASSQLGQGAGEQFF. The CDR3 region has the DNA TGCGCCAGCAGCCAGCTAGGACAGGGGGCTGGTGAGCAGTTCTTC.

The chain has TRBV20-1 and TRBJ2-1, with D perhaps TRBD2 (7 bases). This CDR3 region has 13 residues. Germline values: CDR1 DFQATT, CDR2 SNEGSKA (reference sequence). V lost 3 bases to trimming and J lost 6 bases, with 12 bases between them. The CDR3 region has the DNA TGCAGTGCTAGGAAGGGAGGGGGCAATGAGCAGTTCTTC. Protein sequence: CSARKGGGNEQFF.

In this sample, this clonotype turned up many times. The chain links TRBV7-9 to TRBJ2-5, with 7 bases fitting TRBD1. The CDR3 contains 20 residues. Trimming took 3 bases from V and 2 from J; bases not matched to a gene: 21. In germline, CDR1 is SEHNR, CDR2 FQNEAQ (reference sequence). CDR3 region: CASSFSLGLEGAPKQETQYF. The CDR3 DNA is TGTGCCAGCAGCTTCAGTCTCGGGCTCGAGGGGGCCCCAAAACAAGAGACCCAGTACTTC.

This chain joins TRBV11-2 and TRBJ2-7; weak D call: TRBD1 (5 bases). Germline CDR1 and CDR2: SGHAT and FQNNGV. Trimming left V 6 bases short and J 0 bases short, with 12 bases between. This CDR3 contains 14 residues. As DNA, the CDR3 is TGTGCCAGCAGTCGGACAATCTCCTCCTACGAGCAGTACTTC. It is translated as CASSRTISSYEQYF.

This clonotype was seen many times. This chain joins TRBV20-1 and TRBJ2-3, with D perhaps matching TRBD1 or TRBD2 (5 bases each). This CDR3 is 13 amino acids long. The germline CDR1 and CDR2 sequences are DFQATT and SNEGSKA (reference sequence). V gave up 4 bases and J gave up 4 bases, with 12 bases separating them. The CDR3 DNA reads as TGCAGTGCTATTTCTGGGGGAGCAGATACGCAGTATTTT. The encoded protein is CSAISGGADTQYF.

This CDR3 is CASSYQLGGAGETKVYGYTF. Here the CDR3 DNA reads TGTGCCAGCAGCTATCAATTAGGGGGAGCAGGGGAAACAAAAGTCTATGGCTACACCTTC. V and J are TRBV28 and TRBJ1-2; perhaps TRBD1 as D (6 bases). The germline V gene encodes CDR1 MDHEN and CDR2 SYDVKM. CDR3 length: 20 residues. V lost 6 bases, J lost 4 bases, and 33 bases lay in between.

CDR3 sequence reads: CASSLAPPSYGYTF. The CDR3 nucleotides read TGCGCCAGCAGCTTGGCACCTCCCAGCTATGGCTACACCTTC. The chain couples TRBV5-1 to TRBJ1-2; no clear D. In germline, CDR1 is SGHRS, CDR2 YFSETQ. The CDR3 has 14 residues. V lost 0 bases, J lost 4 bases, and 10 bases lay in between.

The rearrangement uses TRBV6-4 and TRBJ1-6, with unresolved D. Trimming cost V 3 bases and J 0 bases, with 6 bases left between them. Germline assignment: CDR1 MRHNA and CDR2 SNTAGT. CDR3 length equals 15 residues. DNA of the CDR3: TGTGCCAGCAGTGAAGCAGGCTCCTATAATTCACCCCTCCACTTT. Its translation is CASSEAGSYNSPLHF.

This clonotype was counted only a few times. The CDR3, as DNA: TGTGCCAGCAGCTTAGTGGGGATGGGGAATTCACCCCTCCACTTT. Translated, it gives CASSLVGMGNSPLHF. The J gene is TRBJ1-6, the V gene TRBV7-2, with D hard to call. Trimming took 1 base from V and 7 from J, leaving 11 bases between them. The CDR3 has 15 amino acids. CDR1 is SGHTA and CDR2 is FQGNSA in the germline V gene.

The chain joins TRBV5-1 to TRBJ2-7; D may be TRBD2 (5 bases). The ends were cut back, 4 bases at V and 6 bases at J, with 11 bases in the middle. The CDR3 loop spans 12 amino acids. The V gene's germline CDR1 is SGHRS and CDR2 YFSETQ. CDR3 region: CASSHEDFEQYF. In DNA, the CDR3 is TGCGCCAGCAGCCATGAGGACTTCGAGCAGTACTTC.

This clonotype was recorded a few times. The chain links TRBV27 to TRBJ2-1; perhaps TRBD1 as D (5 bases). V was shortened by 5 bases and J by 7 bases, with 21 bases between the two germline ends. The CDR3 totals 16 residues. Germline lookup yields CDR1 MNHEY and CDR2 SMNVEV (reference sequence). The CDR3 DNA reads as TGTGCCAGCAGTCCCCAATTGTTAGGGGCTCGGAATGAGCAGTTCTTC. Translation: CASSPQLLGARNEQFF.

This clonotype was counted ten times or more. The chain employs TRBV7-2 and TRBJ2-1, with 10 bases identical to TRBD1. CDR3 length: 13 amino acids. The J segment lost 8 bases and the V segment lost 3 bases, leaving 1 base of the junction unmatched. The germline gives CDR1 SGHTA, CDR2 FQGNSA. CDR3 nucleotide sequence: TGTGCCAGCAGCTTCGGACAGGGGGATGAGCAGTTCTTC. Protein: CASSFGQGDEQFF.

This chain links TRBV7-8 with TRBJ1-4; D gene unclear. The V end was cut by 5 bases, the J end by 7 bases, with 11 bases between. The length of the CDR3 is 13 residues. The germline CDR1 and CDR2 sequences are SGHVS and FQNEAQ. The CDR3 is CASSPVMGEKLFF. CDR3 coding DNA: TGTGCCAGCAGCCCCGTTATGGGTGAAAAACTGTTTTTT.

This clonotype was counted many times. This chain connects TRBV7-9 to TRBJ1-2; TRBD1 is a possible D gene (5 bases). The germline V and J ends were trimmed by 2 bases and 0 bases, with 10 bases remaining between them. Germline lookup yields CDR1 SEHNR and CDR2 FQNEAQ (reference sequence). CDR3 size: 15 residues. CDR3 in amino acids: CASSLSPGPNYGYTF. The CDR3 DNA reads as TGTGCCAGCAGCTTATCTCCGGGGCCTAACTATGGCTACACCTTC.

This clonotype was seen many times. The V and J genes are TRBV6-6 and TRBJ2-1; 8 bases agree with TRBD1. There are 16 residues in the CDR3. The germline V gene encodes CDR1 MNHNY and CDR2 SVGAGI (reference sequence). With 8 bases clipped from V and 2 bases from J, the junction kept 11 bases outside the gene matches. The CDR3 protein is CASHTTGGSPYNEQFF. CDR3 DNA: TGTGCCAGCCACACTACAGGGGGAAGTCCCTACAATGAGCAGTTCTTC.

In this sample, this clonotype turned up a few times. J is TRBJ2-3 and V is TRBV14; 7 bases agree with TRBD1. The J segment lost 4 bases and the V segment lost 4 bases, leaving 11 bases of the junction unmatched. The CDR3 extends over 16 amino acids. CDR1 and CDR2 (germline): SGHDN, FVKESK. CDR3 DNA: TGTGCCAGCAGCCGTGTACAGGGGTTTGGGGCAGATACGCAGTATTTT. This sequence encodes CASSRVQGFGADTQYF.

This clonotype was observed a single time. A read error is possible here, since a much larger clone lies one base away. This chain uses TRBV7-2 with TRBJ1-5; D unresolved. The CDR3 is 13 residues long. The V gene's germline CDR1 is SGHTA and CDR2 FQGNSA. The CDR3 coding sequence is TGTGCCAACAGCTCGCAATTCAATCAGCCCCAGCATTTT. Translated: CANSSQFNQPQHF.

This clonotype was counted ten times or more. The CDR3 protein is CASSRRGLAASSTDTQYF. The CDR3 DNA follows: TGTGCCAGCAGTCGACGGGGGCTAGCGGCATCTAGCACAGATACGCAGTATTTT. This rearrangement joins TRBV6-2 or TRBV6-3 to TRBJ2-3, with a weak D call TRBD2 (7 bases). Trimming took 5 bases from V and 0 from J, leaving 21 bases between them. The V gene's germline CDR1 is MNHEY and CDR2 SVGEGT. The CDR3 runs to 18 residues.

In this sample, this clonotype turned up a few times. A read error is possible here, since a much larger clone lies one base away. The CDR3 loop reads CAGSPRPRINNEQFF. The CDR3 DNA is TGTGCCGGCAGCCCCCGACCGCGGATCAACAATGAGCAGTTCTTC. The chain combines TRBV7-2 with TRBJ2-1; D gene uncertain. Germline V lookup: CDR1 SGHTA, CDR2 FQGNSA. This CDR3 is built from 15 residues.

This clonotype was observed at least ten times. The chain has TRBV6-5 and TRBJ2-4; no firm D call. Looked up from germline, CDR1 is MNHEY and CDR2 is SVGAGI. The CDR3 runs 14 residues. The V end lost 8 bases, the J end lost 0 bases, and 11 bases lay between the germline ends. CDR3 DNA: TGTGCCAGCGCATTAGAGGAAGCCAAAAACATTCAGTACTTC. Amino acids: CASALEEAKNIQYF.

This clonotype has at least ten counts. The chain employs TRBV13 and TRBJ2-1, with D unresolved. This CDR3 is built from 12 residues. The germline V and J ends were trimmed by 3 bases and 6 bases, with 6 bases remaining between them. Germline V gives CDR1 PRHDT, CDR2 FYEKMQ (reference sequence). Here the CDR3 reads CASSFFSNEQFF. CDR3 sequence (DNA): TGTGCCAGCAGCTTTTTCTCCAATGAGCAGTTCTTC. The entire variable domain, with the rest obtained from reference TRBV13 and TRBJ2-1, is as follows: AAGVIQSPRHLIKEKRETATLKCYPIPRHDTVYWYQQGPGQDPQFLISFYEKMQSDKGSIPDRFSAQQFSDYHSELNMSSLELGDSALYFCASSFFSNEQFFGPGTRLTVL.

A word on this clonotype: This may be a read error: a much more frequent sequence differs by one nucleotide. The chain joins TRBV7-9 to TRBJ2-5; D possibly corresponds to TRBD2 (6 bases). V lost 5 bases and J 4 bases, leaving 17 bases between the germline ends. Looked up from germline, CDR1 is SEHNR and CDR2 is FQNEAQ (reference sequence). The CDR3 totals 15 residues. CDR3 sequence: CASSPRDSGRETQYF. The CDR3 region has the DNA TGTGCCAGCAGCCCAAGGGACTCCGGCAGAGAGACCCAGTACTTC.

The chain uses TRBV4-1 and TRBJ2-3; 11 bases match TRBD2. Germline CDR1 reads MGHRA; CDR2 reads YSYEKL. V trimming: 1 base; J trimming: 1 base; junction bases outside the gene matches: 4. The CDR3 spans 17 residues. CDR3 bases: TGCGCCAGCAGCCAAGGGAAGACTAGCGGGGGCACAGATACGCAGTATTTT. The encoded protein is CASSQGKTSGGTDTQYF.

The genes are TRBV5-4 and TRBJ2-1; D not resolved. This CDR3 is 14 amino acids long. Trimming cost V 6 bases and J 5 bases, with 15 bases left between them. Germline V lookup: CDR1 SGHNT, CDR2 YYREEE (reference sequence). CDR3 sequence: CASKLDAKDNEQFF. Here the CDR3 DNA reads TGTGCCAGCAAACTGGACGCCAAAGACAATGAGCAGTTCTTC.

The genes are TRBV14 and TRBJ2-2, with TRBD1 identical over 10 bases. Trimming at V came to 0 bases and at J to 5 bases, leaving 6 bases not matched to a gene. The germline gives CDR1 SGHDN, CDR2 FVKESK. The CDR3 spans 17 residues. CDR3 nucleotides: TGTGCCAGCAGCCAAGAATTCGGGACAGGGGTAACCGGGGAGCTGTTTTTT. Amino acid sequence: CASSQEFGTGVTGELFF.